This TCR beta chain comes out of a study of early T cells in non-severe SARS-CoV-2 infection. Overall study context: Sequenced material consisted of bulk RNA (from unsorted whole blood), and chains were unpaired.

This clonotype was picked up many times. Its cognate antigen is unknown. Study-wide findings and caveats: Matching against VDJdb likely underestimated virus-specific expansions, favoring anti-spike CD8.

The CDR3 consists of 14 residues. V shed 8 bases and J shed 2 bases, with 15 bases lying between them. MiXCR, run by TCRdb on the 5' RACE reads, gives a single entry per CDR3 protein. The sample lists 68,000 or so distinct CDR3 sequences, 9.5% to 13% seen once, with around 6.6% in the top ten. The clonotype originates from an adult who was a healthcare worker with PCR-confirmed SARS-CoV-2 infection or an uninfected control (not recorded which). The chain recombines TRBV5-3 with TRBJ2-3, with D tentatively TRBD1 (6 bases). TRBV5-3 is an ORF, and what it does is uncertain. Sequences were obtained from whole blood. The DNA for the CDR3 is TGTGCCAGGAACGTAGACAGGAACACAGATACGCAGTATTTT. This translates into CARNVDRNTDTQYF.